The sequence of this T cell receptor (beta chain) was determined in a study of CD8+ T cells in alopecia areata. Study information: Percent affected scalp area, the SALT score, rated treated patients' severity. Findings and caveats of the study: Clonality in the scalp and expanded CD8+ clones ranked among the top 100 were significantly decreased by tofacitinib. A great number of expanded lesional clones endured in scalp and blood during tofacitinib.

The V segment lost 4 bases and the J segment 5 bases; nucleotides outside the gene matches: 9. The length of the CDR3 is 16 residues. Germline V gives CDR1 SGHRS, CDR2 YFSETQ. Treatment denoted: oral pan-JAK inhibitor, 5-10 mg twice daily. The authors extracted RNA and reverse transcribed it into cDNA as the sequencing template. Here immunoSEQ multiplex PCR was the method, and the copy in TCRdb shows in-frame clones only, minus some. The sample has approximately 200,000 clones; roughly three fifths are singletons. A note on this clone: What it binds is unknown.

The chain links TRBV5-1 to TRBJ2-2; TRBD1 agrees at 9 bases. This specimen consisted of CD4+ T cells sorted from blood, obtained at week 4, from a patient treated with tofacitinib. This receptor was identified in a human donor with alopecia areata. CDR3 region: CASSDSGTGITGELFF. CDR3 in DNA: TGCGCCAGCAGCGACTCCGGGACAGGGATAACCGGGGAGCTGTTTTTT.